The 18 T cell receptor beta chains below come from one sample, sequenced in a study of blood T cell repertoires in COVID-19. Sequencing used immunoSEQ multiplex PCR; TCRdb keeps in-frame clones, though not all of them. This table holds around 200,000 clones, about 85% found once. Sequenced sample: peripheral blood. Source of these receptors: a man aged 35 to 55 with acute or convalescent COVID-19.

The chain joins TRBV7-9 to TRBJ2-5, with 8 bases aligning to TRBD1. V lost 3 bases to trimming and J lost 1 base; unmatched junction nucleotides: 4. This CDR3 comprises 15 residues. Per germline, CDR1 SEHNR and CDR2 FQNEAQ (reference sequence). As DNA, the CDR3 is TGTGCCAGCAGCTTGGCCGGGACAGGCCAAGAGACCCAGTACTTC. This sequence encodes CASSLAGTGQETQYF.

This chain links TRBV18 with TRBJ1-4; 7 positions agree with TRBD1. V shed 4 bases, J shed 4 bases, and the junction held 6 bases outside the gene matches. The CDR3 is 15 residues long. Germline-derived CDR1 and CDR2 are KGHSH and LQKENI. CDR3 amino acids: CASSLGTAFNEKLFF. CDR3 in DNA: TGTGCCAGCTCACTCGGGACAGCCTTTAATGAAAAACTGTTTTTT.

This clone was recorded only once. Other DNA variants within this sample encode the same CDR3. The V gene is TRBV30, the J gene TRBJ2-7; D remains ambiguous. The CDR3 runs 11 residues. V shed 2 bases and J shed 4 bases, with 6 bases lying between them. Germline lookup yields CDR1 GTSNPN and CDR2 SVGIG (reference sequence). CDR3 nucleotide sequence: TGTGCCTGGAGTCTATCGTACGAGCAGTACTTC. Translating gives CAWSLSYEQYF.

The chain has TRBV11-3 and TRBJ2-3; 12 positions agree with TRBD2. CDR1 is SGHNT, CDR2 YENEEA, per germline. The CDR3 runs 18 residues. Unmatched junction bases numbered 11, after V lost 5 bases and J lost 2 bases. The CDR3 protein is CASSPNWTSGKVTDTQYF. Here the CDR3 DNA reads TGTGCCAGCAGCCCAAACTGGACTAGCGGGAAAGTCACAGATACGCAGTATTTT. The full variable domain, its missing parts supplied by reference TRBV11-3 and TRBJ2-3, is EAGVVQSPRYKIIEKKQPVAFWCNPISGHNTLYWYLQNLGQGPELLIRYENEEAVDDSQLPKDRFSAERLKGVDSTLKIQPAELGDSAVYLCASSPNWTSGKVTDTQYFGPGTRLTVL.

The genes are TRBV2 and TRBJ2-2; a possible D gene is TRBD1 (6 bases). CDR1 is SNHLY and CDR2 is FYNNEI in the germline V gene. Trimming removed 3 bases at V and 0 bases at J, with 11 bases between. The CDR3 is 16 amino acids. CDR3 in DNA: TGTGCCAGCAGTGAGTTGAAGGGGGCGAACACCGGGGAGCTGTTTTTT. It codes for CASSELKGANTGELFF.

The chain has TRBV7-2 and TRBJ2-2, with 8 bases lining up with TRBD2. Unmatched junction bases numbered 12, after V lost 6 bases and J lost 0 bases. Germline V lookup: CDR1 SGHTA, CDR2 FQGNSA. The CDR3 totals 18 residues. The CDR3 is CASSHPIAGPPNTGELFF. Written as DNA, the CDR3 is TGTGCCAGCAGTCATCCTATAGCGGGACCTCCGAACACCGGGGAGCTGTTTTTT.

This clone was found a few times. The chain couples TRBV30 to TRBJ2-7; 7 nucleotides agree with TRBD2. The trim removed 0 bases at V and 0 bases at J, leaving 2 bases unmatched. Germline V lookup: CDR1 GTSNPN, CDR2 SVGIG (reference sequence). The CDR3 spans 14 residues. The DNA for the CDR3 is TGTGCCTGGAGTGTCGCTAGCGGCTCCTACGAGCAGTACTTC. The encoded protein is CAWSVASGSYEQYF.

The rearrangement joins TRBV7-9 to TRBJ2-2; 8 bases are a match to TRBD1. V gave up 1 base and J gave up 0 bases; unmatched junction bases: 1. The CDR3 is 16 amino acids. Germline lookup yields CDR1 SEHNR and CDR2 FQNEAQ (reference sequence). In DNA form, the CDR3 reads TGTGCCAGCAGCTTAGGGACAGGGTCGAACACCGGGGAGCTGTTTTTT. As protein: CASSLGTGSNTGELFF.

This chain connects TRBV5-6 to TRBJ2-1; 11 nucleotides align to TRBD1. The germline V gene encodes CDR1 SGHDT and CDR2 YYEEEE. J was trimmed by 9 bases and V by 4 bases; bases with no gene match: 6. This CDR3 region has 14 residues. Here the CDR3 DNA reads TGTGCCAGCAGCCCCGGGACAGGGGGTATTGAGCAGTTCTTC. Amino acid sequence: CASSPGTGGIEQFF.

This clone was seen only once. The rearrangement joins TRBV12-3 or TRBV12-4 to TRBJ1-1; D ambiguous. The CDR3 has 13 amino acids. The germline V and J ends were trimmed by 6 bases and 10 bases, with 18 bases remaining between them. CDR3 in DNA: TGTGCCAGCAGCCCTACAGCCCCAAGCGGAGCTTTCTTT. Amino acid sequence: CASSPTAPSGAFF.

The chain uses TRBV2 and TRBJ2-2; D may be TRBD1 (5 bases). This CDR3 contains 15 residues. The V end was cut by 6 bases, the J end by 2 bases, with 13 bases between. Germline loops: CDR1 SNHLY, CDR2 FYNNEI. The chain's CDR3 is CASSALTVNTGELFF. DNA for the CDR3: TGTGCCAGCAGCGCCTTGACAGTTAACACCGGGGAGCTGTTTTTT.

The V call is TRBV27, the J call TRBJ1-2; 7 bases fit TRBD1. After removal of 3 bases from V and 8 bases from J, the junction contained 12 bases not matched to a gene. The CDR3 spans 15 residues. Germline V gives CDR1 MNHEY, CDR2 SMNVEV (reference sequence). CDR3 nucleotide sequence: TGTGCCAGCAGTTTGACAGGGTTCTCTCTCGAGGGCTACACCTTC. Encoded protein: CASSLTGFSLEGYTF.

Points on this clone: The sample carries other DNA sequences with the same CDR3. The gene calls are TRBV29-1 and TRBJ1-1, with D unresolved. Germline assignment: CDR1 SQVTM and CDR2 ANQGSEA. This CDR3 comprises 12 residues. Between the trimmed V and J ends, which lost 4 bases and 2 bases, there was a span of 8 bases. The CDR3 DNA follows: TGCAGCGTTGCCCCCGGTAACACTGAAGCTTTCTTT. Residues: CSVAPGNTEAFF.

This chain connects TRBV12-3 or TRBV12-4 to TRBJ1-5; D unresolved. This CDR3 is built from 12 residues. Trimming took 5 bases from V and 13 from J, leaving 15 bases between them. The CDR3 DNA reads TGTGCCAGCAGTCTCACCGCTATCCCTCAGCATTTT. Translated, it gives CASSLTAIPQHF.

The CDR3 spells CASSNRRGRGETQYF. CDR3 coding DNA: TGTGCCAGCAGCAACCGCAGGGGGCGGGGGGAGACCCAGTACTTC. The chain employs TRBV5-6 and TRBJ2-5, with TRBD1 as a possible D gene (8 bases). V gave up 4 bases and J gave up 5 bases, with 18 bases separating them. This CDR3 contains 15 residues. CDR1 and CDR2 from the germline V gene are SGHDT and YYEEEE.

The DNA for the CDR3 is TGTGCCAGCAGTGAAGGACTAGCGGGGGACCAAGAGACCCAGTACTTC. Translated: CASSEGLAGDQETQYF. The chain links TRBV5-5 to TRBJ2-5; 13 bases are shared with TRBD2. This CDR3 comprises 16 residues. Germline CDR1 is SGHKS and CDR2 is YYEKEE (reference sequence). Trimming took 5 bases from V and 0 from J; bases not matched to a gene: 4.

J is TRBJ2-3 and V is TRBV7-7; D ambiguous. CDR1 is SSHAT and CDR2 is FNYEAQ in the germline V gene (reference sequence). Trimming stripped 4 bases from V and 7 bases from J, with 12 bases between. CDR3 length: 13 residues. The CDR3 spells CASSSPGLHTQYF. Written as DNA, the CDR3 is TGTGCCAGCAGCTCCCCAGGTTTACATACGCAGTATTTT.

The CDR3 DNA is TGCGCCAGCAGCCCAGATATTAGTAGCGACTACGAGCAGTACTTC. Translated: CASSPDISSDYEQYF. This sequence joins TRBV4-1 and TRBJ2-7; tentative D call: TRBD2 (5 bases). The length of the CDR3 is 15 residues. V shed 4 bases and J shed 3 bases, with 16 bases lying between them. From germline, CDR1 is MGHRA and CDR2 YSYEKL.